The 28 T cell receptor beta chains below come from one sample, sequenced in a study of vaccination and CD4 T cells after COVID-19. The time point was: late sampling 161 to 241 days after vaccination in a few convalescent patients. Treatment defined: 10-day PBMC culture with coronavirus spike peptide pools or control peptides (ViraFEST assay). The Oncomine TCR Beta short-read assay generated sequence data from the DNA of cultured CD4+ T cells. MiXCR, run by TCRdb on the PCR reads, gives a single entry per CDR3 protein. The sample records roughly 15,000 distinct CDR3 sequences, roughly half being singletons. Antigens for these TCRs are unknown. The sample in question was CD4+ T cells from blood, cultured in vitro, obtained about 7 months after SARS-CoV-2 vaccination. All receptors derive from a human donor who had recovered from COVID-19.

The CDR3 DNA sequence: TGTGCCAGCAGTCGACTAGCGGAATACAATGAGCAGTTCTTC. Its translation is CASSRLAEYNEQFF. The chain recombines TRBV7-2 with TRBJ2-1; 9 bases are shared with TRBD2. Trimming at V came to 6 bases and at J to 4 bases, leaving 4 bases not matched to a gene. The CDR3 totals 14 residues. Germline CDR1 and CDR2: SGHTA and FQGNSA. Full variable domain (missing parts from reference TRBV7-2 and TRBJ2-1): GAGVSQSPSNKVTEKGKDVELRCDPISGHTALYWYRQSLGQGLEFLIYFQGNSAPDKSGLPSDRFSAERTGGSVSTLTIQRTQQEDSAVYLCASSRLAEYNEQFFGPGTRLTVL.

The chain links TRBV25-1 to TRBJ1-1; D gene ambiguous. The CDR3 covers 13 residues. Germline V gene data show CDR1 as MGHDK and CDR2 as SYGVNS. Trimming took off 3 bases at V and 3 bases at J, with 8 bases between the two ends. In DNA, the CDR3 is TGTGCCAGCAGTGAGGGAACATACACTGAAGCTTTCTTT. Amino acid sequence: CASSEGTYTEAFF.

In regard to this clonotype: Sequence at one end of the junction differs from germline and may be a read error. V usage is TRBV7-7 and J usage is TRBJ2-7; D remains ambiguous. This CDR3 has 13 residues. The germline CDR1 and CDR2 sequences are SSHAT and FNYEAQ (reference sequence). DNA for the CDR3: TGTGCTAGCAGCTTAGACGTGGGTAACGAGCAGTACTTC. This gives the protein CASSLDVGNEQYF.

This clonotype was detected only once. This sequence joins TRBV20-1 and TRBJ2-3; no reliable D call. V dropped 2 bases and J dropped 1 base, with 7 bases sitting between them. The CDR3 extends over 13 amino acids. CDR1 DFQATT and CDR2 SNEGSKA come from the germline V gene (reference sequence). CDR3 DNA: TGCAGTGCTAGAAGACTTGGCACAGATACGCAGTATTTT. Translated: CSARRLGTDTQYF.

The V gene is TRBV20-1, the J gene TRBJ1-1, with D unclear. The CDR3 is made up of 13 amino acids. V dropped 5 bases and J dropped 1 base, with 11 bases sitting between them. CDR1 and CDR2 from the germline V gene are DFQATT and SNEGSKA (reference sequence). CDR3 sequence reads: CSASSQWNTEAFF. DNA of the CDR3: TGCAGTGCTTCCTCTCAGTGGAACACTGAAGCTTTCTTT.

The V and J genes are TRBV21-1 and TRBJ2-5; the table names TRBD2, a call not compared with the DNA. TRBV21-1 is reported as a pseudogene. The CDR3 runs to 15 residues. The DNA for the CDR3 is TGTGCCAGCAGCGGCCTAGCGGACCACCAAGAGACCCAGTACTTC. It codes for CASSGLADHQETQYF.

This chain links TRBV6-1 with TRBJ1-5, with D uncertain. The germline V and J ends were trimmed by 5 bases and 7 bases, with 12 bases remaining between them. The CDR3 is made up of 13 amino acids. Germline values: CDR1 MNHNS, CDR2 SASEGT. CDR3 nucleotides: TGTGCCAGCAGTCTTATTGCCTCCCAGCCCCAGCATTTT. Its protein product is CASSLIASQPQHF.

The chain carries TRBV20-1 and TRBJ2-3, with D possibly being TRBD2 (5 bases). V lost 0 bases and J 6 bases, leaving 13 bases between the germline ends. This CDR3 is built from 14 residues. Germline V lookup: CDR1 DFQATT, CDR2 SNEGSKA (reference sequence). The CDR3 bases are TGCAGTGCTAGAGATTCTGGGAGTCGGGATACGCAGTATTTT. Translation gives CSARDSGSRDTQYF.

The CDR3 region is CASSPGQAEGNTIYF. CDR3 nucleotide sequence: TGTGCCAGCAGTCCGGGACAGGCAGAAGGAAACACCATATATTTT. The genes are TRBV28 and TRBJ1-3; 8 nucleotides agree with TRBD1. This CDR3 contains 15 residues. V lost 5 bases to trimming and J lost 4 bases; unmatched junction nucleotides: 7. Germline CDR1 is MDHEN and CDR2 is SYDVKM.

This rearrangement joins TRBV19 to TRBJ1-2, with 9 bases that match TRBD1. Trimming removed 6 bases from V and 4 bases from J; junction bases left unmatched: 12. The CDR3 sequence is 16 residues long. Germline V gene lookup returns CDR1 LNHDA and CDR2 SQIVND (reference sequence). CDR3 sequence: CASSRIGTGPIYGYTF. The CDR3 DNA is TGTGCCAGTAGCCGAATTGGGACAGGGCCGATCTATGGCTACACCTTC.

J is TRBJ2-7 and V is TRBV27; tentative D call: TRBD2 (7 bases). V was clipped by 2 bases and J by 3 bases, with 14 bases between them. Germline V gives CDR1 MNHEY, CDR2 SMNVEV (reference sequence). The CDR3 has 15 residues. The CDR3 sequence is CASSLTGGAGYEQYF. CDR3 nucleotide sequence: TGTGCCAGCAGTTTAACGGGGGGCGCGGGCTACGAGCAGTACTTC.

The chain employs TRBV7-8 and TRBJ1-5; D gene uncertain. The V gene's germline CDR1 is SGHVS and CDR2 FQNEAQ. The CDR3 is made up of 12 amino acids. V gave up 5 bases and J gave up 8 bases, with 10 bases separating them. CDR3 coding DNA: TGTGCCAGCAGCCTGGGTTTAGAGCCCCAGCATTTT. It is translated as CASSLGLEPQHF.

The chain joins TRBV12-3 or TRBV12-4 to TRBJ2-5, with TRBD1 matching over 7 bases. The CDR3 totals 14 residues. Losses at the gene ends were 6 bases for V and 5 bases for J; bases not matched to a gene: 9. As DNA, the CDR3 is TGTGCCAGCAGCCCAGACAGGGTGGAGGAGACCCAGTACTTC. It is translated as CASSPDRVEETQYF.

The V and J genes are TRBV11-2 and TRBJ2-7; 8 nucleotides line up with TRBD2. V shed 5 bases and J 2 bases; nucleotides not matched to a gene: 11. Germline-derived CDR1 and CDR2 are SGHAT and FQNNGV. CDR3 size: 16 residues. CDR3 nucleotides: TGTGCCAGCAGCCCCACGGGGGGGGCTACCGCCTACGAGCAGTACTTC. It translates to CASSPTGGATAYEQYF. The complete variable domain, with remaining parts taken from reference TRBV11-2 and TRBJ2-7, reads EAGVAQSPRYKIIEKRQSVAFWCNPISGHATLYWYQQILGQGPKLLIQFQNNGVVDDSQLPKDRFSAERLKGVDSTLKIQPAKLEDSAVYLCASSPTGGATAYEQYFGPGTRLTVT.

This clonotype has only one observation. This chain links TRBV4-1 with TRBJ1-2; D is unclear. V shed 8 bases and J shed 7 bases, with 17 bases lying between them. This CDR3 spans 13 amino acids. Germline V gene data show CDR1 as MGHRA and CDR2 as YSYEKL. The CDR3 DNA sequence: TGCGCCAGCGGGAAAGGGAACTTAGGTGGCTACACCTTC. This sequence encodes CASGKGNLGGYTF.

This clonotype was observed a handful of times. This chain uses TRBV7-2 with TRBJ2-3; the match to TRBD1 covers 8 bases. This CDR3 region has 16 residues. Germline assignment: CDR1 SGHTA and CDR2 FQGNSA. Trimming at V came to 1 base and at J to 4 bases, leaving 7 bases not matched to a gene. For the CDR3, the DNA is TGTGCCAGCAGCTTAGTCGTGGCAGGGGGCGCAGATACGCAGTATTTT. This translates into CASSLVVAGGADTQYF.

This clonotype was observed a few times. This chain connects TRBV23-1 to TRBJ2-7, with no clear D. TRBV23-1 qualifies as an ORF whose function is uncertain. This CDR3 has 12 residues. This CDR3 reads CAILRTSYEQYF. CDR3 bases: TGCGCTATCCTCCGGACCTCCTACGAGCAGTACTTC.

The chain has TRBV24-1 and TRBJ2-3; no clear D. The length of the CDR3 is 13 residues. V was pared by 4 bases and J by 4 bases, with 8 bases between. Germline CDR1 KGHDR, CDR2 SFDVKD. The CDR3: CATSEILPDTQYF. The CDR3 coding sequence is TGTGCCACCAGTGAGATTTTGCCAGATACGCAGTATTTT.

The rearrangement uses TRBV19 and TRBJ1-5, with D possibly matching TRBD1 (6 bases). Trimming took off 5 bases at V and 9 bases at J, with 11 bases between the two ends. CDR3 length: 12 residues. Germline V CDR1 and CDR2: LNHDA, SQIVND (reference sequence). The CDR3 sequence: CASSPQGPPQHF. The CDR3 DNA follows: TGTGCCAGTAGTCCACAGGGCCCGCCCCAGCATTTT.

V and J are TRBV7-9 and TRBJ2-1; TRBD1 aligns across 9 bases. Per germline, CDR1 SEHNR and CDR2 FQNEAQ (reference sequence). The V and J ends lost 5 bases and 8 bases, in that order; junction bases with no gene match: 10. This CDR3 is 15 amino acids long. CDR3 coding DNA: TGTGCCAGCAGCCCCCGACAGGGGGTGTTCTATGAGCAGTTCTTC. This gives the protein CASSPRQGVFYEQFF.

This clonotype was seen a few times. This sequence joins TRBV7-9 and TRBJ2-5; D gene unclear. Germline CDR1 and CDR2: SEHNR and FQNEAQ (reference sequence). Deletions cut 2 bases from V and 2 bases from J, with 9 bases between. The CDR3 is 14 amino acids. The CDR3 spells CASSLRTNQETQYF. The CDR3 DNA is TGTGCCAGCAGCTTACGGACCAATCAAGAGACCCAGTACTTC.

Written as DNA, the CDR3 is TGTGCCAGCAGTTTAAGGCTCTATGGCTACACCTTC. This encodes CASSLRLYGYTF. The chain links TRBV28 to TRBJ1-2; no reliable D call. The germline V and J ends were trimmed by 2 bases and 4 bases, with 5 bases remaining between them. The germline V gene has CDR1 MDHEN and CDR2 SYDVKM. CDR3 length equals 12 residues.

This clonotype was counted a few times. The CDR3 sequence is CASRGQGVNYGYTF. The CDR3 DNA is TGTGCCAGCAGGGGACAGGGGGTTAACTATGGCTACACCTTC. V gene TRBV7-9 combines with J gene TRBJ1-2, with 11 positions matching TRBD1. The CDR3 contains 14 residues. Trimming took 6 bases from V and 1 from J; bases not matched to a gene: 1. Germline V lookup: CDR1 SEHNR, CDR2 FQNEAQ (reference sequence).

The chain joins TRBV6-1 to TRBJ1-2; the D gene is possibly TRBD1 (5 bases). The CDR3 extends over 17 amino acids. Between the trimmed V and J ends, which lost 3 bases and 0 bases, there was a span of 17 bases. The V gene's germline CDR1 is MNHNS and CDR2 SASEGT. In nucleotides, the CDR3 is TGTGCCAGCAGTGAGGGGTGGACGGGGCTTCCTAACTATGGCTACACCTTC. Protein product: CASSEGWTGLPNYGYTF.

This clonotype was found a few times. V and J are TRBV29-1 and TRBJ1-1; D remains unclear. The CDR3 is 10 amino acids. Looked up from germline, CDR1 is SQVTM and CDR2 is ANQGSEA. V lost 7 bases and J lost 0, with 3 bases in between. The CDR3 sequence is CSALNTEAFF. For the CDR3, the DNA is TGCAGCGCTCTGAACACTGAAGCTTTCTTT.

By share of the sample, this clonotype is medium-sized (0.01 to 0.1%). This chain connects TRBV27 to TRBJ2-3; D is ambiguous. The germline V gene has CDR1 MNHEY and CDR2 SMNVEV (reference sequence). V was shortened by 4 bases and J by 1 base, with 12 bases between the two germline ends. The CDR3 is 15 residues long. The CDR3 region is CASSSPGQGTDTQYF. Here the CDR3 DNA reads TGTGCCAGCAGTTCCCCCGGCCAGGGCACAGATACGCAGTATTTT.

The rearrangement links TRBV5-6 to TRBJ2-5, with 8 positions matching TRBD1. The ends lost 4 bases at V and 1 base at J; junction bases unmatched: 3. The CDR3 spans 14 residues. Germline V gives CDR1 SGHDT, CDR2 YYEEEE. CDR3 protein: CASSPQGVQETQYF. In DNA form, the CDR3 reads TGTGCCAGCAGCCCACAGGGGGTCCAAGAGACCCAGTACTTC.

The chain joins TRBV6-2 or TRBV6-3 to TRBJ1-5, with 7 bases matching TRBD1. The germline gives CDR1 MNHEY, CDR2 SVGEGT. Germline trimming cut 4 bases from V and 2 bases from J; bases unmatched to any gene: 5. CDR3 length: 15 residues. The CDR3 reads CASSLGTGGNQPQHF. DNA for the CDR3: TGTGCCAGCAGTTTGGGAACAGGGGGCAATCAGCCCCAGCATTTT.